The present TCR beta chain was sequenced within a study of post-analysis software for immune sequencing data. Study findings and constraints: Higher frequency in patients than in controls was seen for five TRBV segments, with TRBV5-6, TRBV5-1 and TRBV20-1 among them.

The germline V and J ends were trimmed by 1 base and 3 bases, with 15 bases remaining between them. Germline V CDR1 and CDR2: SGHVS, FNYEAQ. The CDR3 is 16 amino acids. Concerning this clonotype itself: Its antigen is still unknown.

The library was made from cDNA and included unique molecular identifiers. TCRdb reprocessed the PCR reads via MiXCR and lists one record per CDR3 protein. The sample includes under 900,000 distinct CDR3 sequences, about 57% seen only once; the top ten take approximately 4.4%. Input material: blood. The gene calls are TRBV7-6 and TRBJ1-1, with a tentative D call TRBD1 (6 bases). The TCR sequence derives from a girl aged 10 to 17 with multiple sclerosis. Here the CDR3 reads CASSLGVRGAYTEAFF. CDR3 bases: TGTGCCAGCAGCTTAGGGGTTCGGGGGGCCTACACTGAAGCTTTCTTT. Combining the CDR3 with reference TRBV7-6 and TRBJ1-1 gives the whole variable domain GAGVSQSPRYKVTKRGQDVALRCDPISGHVSLYWYRQALGQGPEFLTYFNYEAQQDKSGLPNDRFSAERPEGSISTLTIQRTEQRDSAMYRCASSLGVRGAYTEAFFGQGTRLTVV.